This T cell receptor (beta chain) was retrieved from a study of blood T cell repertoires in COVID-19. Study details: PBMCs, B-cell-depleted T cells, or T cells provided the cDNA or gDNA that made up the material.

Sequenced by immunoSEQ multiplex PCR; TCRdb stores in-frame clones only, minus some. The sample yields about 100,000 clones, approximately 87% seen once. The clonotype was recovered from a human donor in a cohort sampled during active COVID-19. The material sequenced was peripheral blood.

CDR3 sequence (DNA): TGTGCCAGCAGTATGACTATCTACAATGAGCAGTTCTTC. Amino acid sequence: CASSMTIYNEQFF. The V call is TRBV27, the J call TRBJ2-1, with D possibly being TRBD2 (5 bases). This CDR3 spans 13 amino acids. The V end was cut by 5 bases, the J end by 3 bases, with 8 bases between. Looked up from germline, CDR1 is MNHEY and CDR2 is SMNVEV (reference sequence).